Below, 27 T cell receptor beta chains from the same sample are listed, as sequenced in a study of T cell responses to AZD1222 COVID-19 vaccine. The method was immunoSEQ multiplex PCR; TCRdb's version includes in-frame clones alone and lacks a portion of them. The table lists some 94,000 clones, around nine tenths of them singletons, with about 12% in the top ten. Sequenced material: peripheral blood, taken on day 0 of AZD1222 vaccination. Source of these receptors: an adult in good health.

The rearrangement uses TRBV27 and TRBJ2-3, with 11 positions matching TRBD2. Unmatched junction bases numbered 4, after V lost 2 bases and J lost 6 bases. Germline V lookup: CDR1 MNHEY, CDR2 SMNVEV (reference sequence). The CDR3 loop spans 15 amino acids. The CDR3 bases are TGTGCCAGCAGTTTACTAGCGGGAGGAAGGGATACGCAGTATTTT. It yields the protein CASSLLAGGRDTQYF.

The chain recombines TRBV7-9 with TRBJ2-7; 8 bases map to TRBD1. CDR1 and CDR2 (germline): SEHNR, FQNEAQ (reference sequence). The CDR3 spans 17 residues. The ends lost 5 bases at V and 0 bases at J; junction bases unmatched: 12. CDR3 region: CASSPLLQGVYSYEQYF. The CDR3 nucleotides read TGTGCCAGCAGCCCACTATTACAGGGGGTCTACTCCTACGAGCAGTACTTC.

The sample holds one count of this clone. The CDR3 bases are TGCAGCGTTGAGAGGGACAGGGGGGTGACTGAAGCTTTCTTT. As protein: CSVERDRGVTEAFF. The J gene is TRBJ1-1, the V gene TRBV29-1, with 11 nucleotides matching TRBD1. Trimming at V came to 3 bases and at J to 5 bases, leaving 5 bases not matched to a gene. This CDR3 contains 14 residues. Looked up from germline, CDR1 is SQVTM and CDR2 is ANQGSEA.

The genes are TRBV29-1 and TRBJ2-1; D ambiguous. The CDR3 has 14 residues. V shed 0 bases and J shed 7 bases, with 13 bases lying between them. Germline V gene sequence: CDR1 SQVTM, CDR2 ANQGSEA. Here the CDR3 reads CSVEDSTLGNEQFF. The CDR3 DNA is TGCAGCGTTGAAGACAGTACCCTCGGGAATGAGCAGTTCTTC.

The J gene is TRBJ2-7, the V gene TRBV7-2; maybe TRBD1 (6 bases). This CDR3 is 14 amino acids long. Trimming left V 1 base short and J 2 bases short, with 9 bases between. Germline V lookup: CDR1 SGHTA, CDR2 FQGNSA. CDR3 protein: CASSLDRATYEQYF. The CDR3 DNA is TGTGCCAGCAGCTTAGACAGGGCCACCTACGAGCAGTACTTC.

The CDR3 nucleotides are TGTGCCAGCACTCCGGGGTACGGCTATGGCTACACCTTC. It encodes CASTPGYGYGYTF. The V gene is TRBV12-3 or TRBV12-4, the J gene TRBJ1-2; D unclear. The CDR3 has 13 residues. V dropped 7 bases and J dropped 4 bases, with 13 bases sitting between them.

The chain joins TRBV7-9 to TRBJ2-5, with D perhaps matching TRBD1 (6 bases). V was pared by 6 bases and J by 2 bases, with 10 bases between. CDR3 size: 13 residues. Germline lookup yields CDR1 SEHNR and CDR2 FQNEAQ (reference sequence). The CDR3 reads CASSQDSQETQYF. DNA for the CDR3: TGTGCCAGCAGTCAGGACAGTCAAGAGACCCAGTACTTC.

Only one count was recorded for this clone. V gene TRBV2 combines with J gene TRBJ1-1, with D perhaps TRBD1 (6 bases). V lost 6 bases and J 4 bases, leaving 21 bases between the germline ends. The CDR3 consists of 16 residues. CDR1 and CDR2 (germline): SNHLY, FYNNEI. Here the CDR3 DNA reads TGTGCCAGCAGAATAATGGGTAGGGGGTTTGGCACTGAAGCTTTCTTT. Translation: CASRIMGRGFGTEAFF.

This chain links TRBV5-5 with TRBJ2-7; D remains ambiguous. The ends were cut back, 2 bases at V and 2 bases at J, with 17 bases in the middle. The germline V gene encodes CDR1 SGHKS and CDR2 YYEKEE (reference sequence). The CDR3 extends over 16 amino acids. Written as DNA, the CDR3 is TGTGCCAGCAGCTTTAATACAGCCCTTCCGCCCTACGAGCAGTACTTC. Translating gives CASSFNTALPPYEQYF.

The chain links TRBV7-8 to TRBJ1-5; D gene ambiguous. V gave up 5 bases and J gave up 1 base, with 27 bases separating them. Germline V gene sequence: CDR1 SGHVS, CDR2 FQNEAQ. CDR3 size: 20 residues. CDR3 sequence (DNA): TGTGCCAGCAGCCTGAGACCATTTTGGACGGATATTCGGAGCAATCAGCCCCAGCATTTT. Encoded protein: CASSLRPFWTDIRSNQPQHF.

This clone was detected once. This sequence joins TRBV20-1 and TRBJ2-1, with 7 bases aligning to TRBD1. Germline CDR1 is DFQATT and CDR2 is SNEGSKA (reference sequence). The ends lost 3 bases at V and 7 bases at J; junction bases unmatched: 3. This CDR3 is built from 12 residues. The CDR3 spells CSASRGPNEQFF. The DNA of the CDR3 is TGCAGTGCTAGTAGGGGGCCGAATGAGCAGTTCTTC.

The V call is TRBV10-3, the J call TRBJ1-6, with TRBD1 matching over 8 bases. Per the germline V gene, CDR1 is ENHRY and CDR2 is SYGVKD. The CDR3 consists of 14 residues. V was pared by 4 bases and J by 10 bases, with 6 bases of the junction left unmatched. The DNA of the CDR3 is TGTGCCATCAGTGCGGACAGGGTAGGGTCACCCCTCCACTTT. Encoded protein: CAISADRVGSPLHF.

The chain recombines TRBV30 with TRBJ2-7, with D hard to call. The length of the CDR3 is 10 residues. Germline V gene sequence: CDR1 GTSNPN, CDR2 SVGIG (reference sequence). The V gene lost 8 bases and the J gene lost 4 bases, with 9 bases spanning the gap. The CDR3 DNA reads as TGTGCCCTAGGACGGTACGAGCAGTACTTC. This sequence encodes CALGRYEQYF.

On this clone: One end of the junction is discordant with germline, which a read error may explain. The V gene is TRBV6-5, the J gene TRBJ1-5; 11 bases fit TRBD1. CDR1 is MNHEY, CDR2 SVGAGI, per germline. The CDR3 runs to 16 residues. CDR3 residues: CASSYSGTGGSQPQHF. CDR3 DNA: TGTGCCAGCAGCTACTCCGGGACAGGGGGTTCTCAGCCCCAGCATTTT.

The rearrangement joins TRBV7-8 to TRBJ1-6, with no clear D. Trimming cost V 5 bases and J 6 bases, with 11 bases left between them. Germline CDR1 SGHVS, CDR2 FQNEAQ. The CDR3 has 14 residues. Here the CDR3 reads CASSLEGFNSPLHF. CDR3 nucleotide sequence: TGTGCCAGCAGCCTCGAAGGGTTTAATTCACCCCTCCACTTT.

The chain has TRBV5-4 and TRBJ1-1; D is ambiguous. Per germline, CDR1 SGHNT and CDR2 YYREEE (reference sequence). This CDR3 has 13 amino acids. V lost 4 bases and J 1 base, leaving 8 bases between the germline ends. The CDR3 loop reads CASSPLENTEAFF. The CDR3 region has the DNA TGTGCCAGCAGCCCCCTGGAGAACACTGAAGCTTTCTTT.

This chain connects TRBV4-1 to TRBJ1-3, with TRBD1 identical over 7 bases. The V and J ends lost 4 bases and 4 bases, in that order; junction bases with no gene match: 10. The CDR3 is 16 residues long. Germline V gives CDR1 MGHRA, CDR2 YSYEKL. The CDR3 sequence is CASSLQGGAGGNTIYF. The CDR3 DNA is TGCGCCAGCAGCCTCCAAGGGGGCGCGGGGGGAAACACCATATATTTT.

The chain employs TRBV19 and TRBJ2-2, with a possible D match to TRBD2 (6 bases). V was clipped by 6 bases and J by 4 bases, with 9 bases between them. The CDR3 length is 13 residues. Germline loops: CDR1 LNHDA, CDR2 SQIVND (reference sequence). In DNA form, the CDR3 reads TGTGCCAGTAGACCGGGAGTCACCGGGGAGCTGTTTTTT. This gives the protein CASRPGVTGELFF.

This chain links TRBV20-1 with TRBJ2-7; 8 nucleotides match TRBD1. CDR1 is DFQATT, CDR2 SNEGSKA, per germline (reference sequence). The V segment lost 3 bases and the J segment 7 bases; nucleotides outside the gene matches: 8. The length of the CDR3 is 13 residues. The DNA for the CDR3 is TGCAGTGCTAGTCAGGGGGCTCGTAAAGAGCAGTACTTC. The encoded protein is CSASQGARKEQYF.

The chain combines TRBV5-8 with TRBJ1-3, with a possible D match to TRBD1 (6 bases). V lost 3 bases to trimming and J lost 1 base, with 14 bases between them. The V gene's germline CDR1 is SGHTS and CDR2 YDEGEE. The CDR3 is 16 residues long. DNA for the CDR3: TGTGCCAGCAGCTCAGGGGTTAGTACATCTGGAAACACCATATATTTT. This translates into CASSSGVSTSGNTIYF.

V usage is TRBV5-1 and J usage is TRBJ2-3; D perhaps matches TRBD1 (5 bases). The CDR3 contains 14 residues. The V and J ends lost 0 bases and 6 bases respectively, with 11 bases between them. CDR1 SGHRS and CDR2 YFSETQ come from the germline V gene. As DNA, the CDR3 is TGCGCCAGCAGCTTGGACAGGTTTGGCGATACGCAGTATTTT. It is translated as CASSLDRFGDTQYF.

The rearrangement uses TRBV11-2 and TRBJ1-6, with TRBD1 matching over 9 bases. The CDR3 runs to 18 residues. The J segment lost 7 bases and the V segment lost 5 bases, leaving 15 bases of the junction unmatched. Germline V gives CDR1 SGHAT, CDR2 FQNNGV. The DNA of the CDR3 is TGTGCCAGCAGCCAACGAAACCCGGGACAGGGAAGGAATTCACCCCTCCACTTT. Its protein is CASSQRNPGQGRNSPLHF. The full variable domain, in which reference TRBV11-2 and TRBJ1-6 provide the parts outside the CDR3, is EAGVAQSPRYKIIEKRQSVAFWCNPISGHATLYWYQQILGQGPKLLIQFQNNGVVDDSQLPKDRFSAERLKGVDSTLKIQPAKLEDSAVYLCASSQRNPGQGRNSPLHFGNGTRLTVT.

This clone was counted between two and nine times. The same CDR3 also results from other DNA sequences found in this sample. The chain combines TRBV19 with TRBJ1-1; 10 bases map to TRBD1. CDR1 is LNHDA, CDR2 SQIVND, per germline (reference sequence). Trimming cost V 4 bases and J 4 bases; bases outside gene matches: 0. This CDR3 has 13 amino acids. CDR3 nucleotide sequence: TGTGCCAGTAGTAGACAGGGGGCCACTGAAGCTTTCTTT. As protein: CASSRQGATEAFF.

The chain links TRBV5-5 to TRBJ1-5; 8 bases match TRBD1. V was pared by 4 bases and J by 0 bases, with 6 bases of the junction left unmatched. This CDR3 contains 16 residues. Germline V gives CDR1 SGHKS, CDR2 YYEKEE (reference sequence). This chain's CDR3 is CASSRDRGYSNQPQHF. In DNA, the CDR3 is TGTGCCAGCAGCCGCGACAGGGGTTATAGCAATCAGCCCCAGCATTTT.

This chain uses TRBV7-9 with TRBJ1-1; TRBD1 is a possible D gene (5 bases). V lost 7 bases to trimming and J lost 3 bases, with 15 bases between them. Looked up from germline, CDR1 is SEHNR and CDR2 is FQNEAQ (reference sequence). CDR3 length: 14 residues. The CDR3 here is CASTWTGTDTEAFF. The CDR3 DNA follows: TGTGCCAGCACCTGGACTGGGACGGACACTGAAGCTTTCTTT.

This chain connects TRBV29-1 to TRBJ2-4; D is possibly TRBD1 or TRBD2 (5 bases each). The CDR3 spans 14 residues. V was pared by 7 bases and J by 5 bases, with 18 bases between. CDR1 and CDR2 (germline): SQVTM, ANQGSEA. CDR3 nucleotides: TGCAGCGCCCTGGGGTGGGGGAGCGAAAACATTCAGTACTTC. This codes for CSALGWGSENIQYF.

The chain combines TRBV9 with TRBJ1-1; weak D call: TRBD1 (6 bases). V lost 2 bases to trimming and J lost 7 bases, with 12 bases between them. Germline CDR1 and CDR2: SGDLS and YYNGEE. The CDR3 runs to 13 residues. The CDR3 spells CASSVRDTGEAFF. CDR3 sequence (DNA): TGTGCCAGCAGCGTCAGGGACACTGGTGAAGCTTTCTTT.